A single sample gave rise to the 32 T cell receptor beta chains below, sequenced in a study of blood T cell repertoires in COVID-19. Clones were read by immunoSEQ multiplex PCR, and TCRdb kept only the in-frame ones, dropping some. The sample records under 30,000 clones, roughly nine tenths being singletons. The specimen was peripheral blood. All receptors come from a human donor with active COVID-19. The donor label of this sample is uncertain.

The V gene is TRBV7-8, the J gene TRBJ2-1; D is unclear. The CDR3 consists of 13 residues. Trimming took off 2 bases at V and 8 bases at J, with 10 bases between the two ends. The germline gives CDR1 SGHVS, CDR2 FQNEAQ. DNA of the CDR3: TGTGCCAGCAGCTTACCCCCTAGGTATGAGCAGTTCTTC. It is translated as CASSLPPRYEQFF.

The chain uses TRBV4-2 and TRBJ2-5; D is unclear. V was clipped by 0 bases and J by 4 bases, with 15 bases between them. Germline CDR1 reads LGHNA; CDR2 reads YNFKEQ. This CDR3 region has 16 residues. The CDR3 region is CASSQDLTTPAETQYF. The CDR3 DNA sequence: TGTGCCAGCAGCCAAGATTTAACTACCCCCGCAGAGACCCAGTACTTC.

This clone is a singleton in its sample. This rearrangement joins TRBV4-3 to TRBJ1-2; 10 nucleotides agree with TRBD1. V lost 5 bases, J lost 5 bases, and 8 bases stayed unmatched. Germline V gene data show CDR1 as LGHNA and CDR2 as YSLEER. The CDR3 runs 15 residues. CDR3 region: CASSAGTGVWYGYTF. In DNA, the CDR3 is TGCGCCAGCAGCGCCGGGACAGGGGTGTGGTATGGCTACACCTTC.

CDR3 sequence: CASSPKTGILYEQYF. The CDR3 region has the DNA TGTGCCAGCAGCCCTAAGACAGGGATACTTTACGAGCAGTACTTC. The chain is built from TRBV5-6 and TRBJ2-7, with 7 bases lining up with TRBD1. V lost 4 bases and J lost 4; bases outside the gene matches: 11. The CDR3 totals 15 residues. From germline, CDR1 is SGHDT and CDR2 YYEEEE.

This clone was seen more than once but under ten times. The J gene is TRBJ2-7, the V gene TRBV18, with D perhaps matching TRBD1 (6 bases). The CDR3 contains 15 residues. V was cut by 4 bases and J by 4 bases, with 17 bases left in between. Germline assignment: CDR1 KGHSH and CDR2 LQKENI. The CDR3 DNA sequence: TGTGCCAGCTCACTACTCGCCACAGGGTTTTACGAGCAGTACTTC. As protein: CASSLLATGFYEQYF. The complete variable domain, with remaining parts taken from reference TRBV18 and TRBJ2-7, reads NAGVMQNPRHLVRRRGQEARLRCSPMKGHSHVYWYRQLPEEGLKFMVYLQKENIIDESGMPKERFSAEFPKEGPSILRIQQVVRGDSAAYFCASSLLATGFYEQYFGPGTRLTVT.

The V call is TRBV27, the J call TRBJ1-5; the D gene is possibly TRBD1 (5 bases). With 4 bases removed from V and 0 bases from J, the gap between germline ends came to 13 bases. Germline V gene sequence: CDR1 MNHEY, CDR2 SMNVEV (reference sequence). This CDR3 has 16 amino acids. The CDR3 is CASSSRSGGSNQPQHF. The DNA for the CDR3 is TGTGCCAGCAGTTCTCGTTCGGGGGGTAGCAATCAGCCCCAGCATTTT.

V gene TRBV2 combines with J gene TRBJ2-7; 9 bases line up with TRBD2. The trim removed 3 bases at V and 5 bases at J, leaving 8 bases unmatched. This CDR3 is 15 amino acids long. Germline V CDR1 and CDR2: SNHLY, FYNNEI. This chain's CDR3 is CASSEVEIAGDEQYF. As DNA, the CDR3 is TGTGCCAGCAGTGAGGTGGAAATAGCGGGAGACGAGCAGTACTTC.

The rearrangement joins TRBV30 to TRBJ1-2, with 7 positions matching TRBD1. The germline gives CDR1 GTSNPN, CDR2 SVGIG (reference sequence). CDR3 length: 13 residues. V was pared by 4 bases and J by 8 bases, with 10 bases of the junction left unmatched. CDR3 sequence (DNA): TGTGCCTGGATCAGACAGGGAGCGCGCGGCTACACCTTC. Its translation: CAWIRQGARGYTF.

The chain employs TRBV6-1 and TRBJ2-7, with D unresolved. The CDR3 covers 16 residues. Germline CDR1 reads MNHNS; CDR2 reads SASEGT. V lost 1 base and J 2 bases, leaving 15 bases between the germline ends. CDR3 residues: CASSEGAGPSTYEQYF. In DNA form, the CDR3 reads TGTGCCAGCAGTGAAGGGGCAGGCCCCTCAACCTACGAGCAGTACTTC.

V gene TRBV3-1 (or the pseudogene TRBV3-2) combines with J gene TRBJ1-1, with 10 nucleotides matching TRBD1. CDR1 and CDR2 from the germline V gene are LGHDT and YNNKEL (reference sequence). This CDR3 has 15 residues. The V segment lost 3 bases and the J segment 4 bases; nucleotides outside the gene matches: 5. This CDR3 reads CASSQGQGFGTEAFF. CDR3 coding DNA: TGTGCCAGCAGCCAGGGACAGGGGTTTGGCACTGAAGCTTTCTTT.

The CDR3 DNA reads TGTGCCAGCAGCGTAGAGTGGACTAGCGGGAGTTCCGAGCAGTACTTC. Translation gives CASSVEWTSGSSEQYF. V and J are TRBV9 and TRBJ2-7; TRBD2 matches at 13 bases. Unmatched junction bases numbered 6, after V lost 0 bases and J lost 6 bases. CDR3 length: 16 residues. CDR1 is SGDLS and CDR2 is YYNGEE in the germline V gene.

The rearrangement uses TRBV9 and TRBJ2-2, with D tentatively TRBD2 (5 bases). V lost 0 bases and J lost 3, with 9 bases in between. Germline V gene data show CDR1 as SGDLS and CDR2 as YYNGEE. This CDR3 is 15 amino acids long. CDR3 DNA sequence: TGTGCCAGCAGCGTAGCTCCCGGGGACACCGGGGAGCTGTTTTTT. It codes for CASSVAPGDTGELFF.

CDR3 residues: CASSLASGQGVYEQYF. Here the CDR3 DNA reads TGCGCCAGCAGCTTGGCATCCGGACAGGGAGTCTACGAGCAGTACTTC. The chain recombines TRBV5-1 with TRBJ2-7; 8 nucleotides agree with TRBD1. V dropped 0 bases and J dropped 3; count of bases not matched to a gene: 8. The CDR3 runs 16 residues. Germline assignment: CDR1 SGHRS and CDR2 YFSETQ.

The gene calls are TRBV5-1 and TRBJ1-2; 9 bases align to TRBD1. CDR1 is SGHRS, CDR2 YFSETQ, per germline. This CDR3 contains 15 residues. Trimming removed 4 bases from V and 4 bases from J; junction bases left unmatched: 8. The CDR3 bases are TGCGCCAGCAGCCCTGGGACAGGGAATGGCTATGGCTACACCTTC. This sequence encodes CASSPGTGNGYGYTF.

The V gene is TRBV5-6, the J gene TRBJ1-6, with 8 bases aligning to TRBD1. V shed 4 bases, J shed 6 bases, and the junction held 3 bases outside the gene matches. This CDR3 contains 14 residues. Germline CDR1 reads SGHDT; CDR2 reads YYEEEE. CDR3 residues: CASSIGQGNSPLHF. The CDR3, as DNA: TGTGCCAGCAGCATCGGACAGGGTAATTCACCCCTCCACTTT. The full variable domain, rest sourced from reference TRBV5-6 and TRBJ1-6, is DAGVTQSPTHLIKTRGQQVTLRCSPKSGHDTVSWYQQALGQGPQFIFQYYEEEERQRGNFPDRFSGHQFPNYSSELNVNALLLGDSALYLCASSIGQGNSPLHFGNGTRLTVT.

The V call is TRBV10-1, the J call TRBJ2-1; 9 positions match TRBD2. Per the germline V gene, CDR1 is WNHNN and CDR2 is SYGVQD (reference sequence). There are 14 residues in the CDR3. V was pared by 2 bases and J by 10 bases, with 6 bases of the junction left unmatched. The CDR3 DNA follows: TGCGCCAGCAGTGAGAGCCCGCTAGCGGGGGAGCAGTTCTTC. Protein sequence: CASSESPLAGEQFF.

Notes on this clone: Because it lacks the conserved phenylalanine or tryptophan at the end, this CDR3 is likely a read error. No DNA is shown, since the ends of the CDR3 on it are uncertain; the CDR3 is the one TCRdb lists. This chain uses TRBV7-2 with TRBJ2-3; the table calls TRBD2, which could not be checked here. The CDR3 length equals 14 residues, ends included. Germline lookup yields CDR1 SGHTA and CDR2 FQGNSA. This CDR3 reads CASSLAPESSGPPL.

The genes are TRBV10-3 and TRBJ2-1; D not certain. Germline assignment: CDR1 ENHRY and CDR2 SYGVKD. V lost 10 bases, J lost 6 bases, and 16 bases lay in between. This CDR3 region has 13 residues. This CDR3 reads CATTPREVNEQFF. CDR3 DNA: TGTGCCACCACCCCAAGAGAGGTCAATGAGCAGTTCTTC.

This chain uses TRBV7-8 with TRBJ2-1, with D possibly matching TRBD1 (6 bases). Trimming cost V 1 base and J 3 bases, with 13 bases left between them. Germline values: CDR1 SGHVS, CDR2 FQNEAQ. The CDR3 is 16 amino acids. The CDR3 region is CASSLDLRGFYNEQFF. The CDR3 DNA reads TGTGCCAGCAGCTTAGATCTCAGGGGTTTCTACAATGAGCAGTTCTTC.

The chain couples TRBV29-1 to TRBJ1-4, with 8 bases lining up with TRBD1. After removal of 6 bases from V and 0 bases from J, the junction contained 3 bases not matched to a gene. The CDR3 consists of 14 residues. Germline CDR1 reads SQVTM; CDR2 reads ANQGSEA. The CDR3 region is CSVRTGSTNEKLFF. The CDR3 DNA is TGCAGCGTCAGGACAGGGTCAACTAATGAAAAACTGTTTTTT.

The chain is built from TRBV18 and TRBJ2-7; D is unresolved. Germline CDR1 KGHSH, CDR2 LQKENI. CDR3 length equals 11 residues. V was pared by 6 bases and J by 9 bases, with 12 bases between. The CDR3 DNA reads TGTGCCAGCTCGTCCGGGTCGGGGCAGTACTTC. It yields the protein CASSSGSGQYF.

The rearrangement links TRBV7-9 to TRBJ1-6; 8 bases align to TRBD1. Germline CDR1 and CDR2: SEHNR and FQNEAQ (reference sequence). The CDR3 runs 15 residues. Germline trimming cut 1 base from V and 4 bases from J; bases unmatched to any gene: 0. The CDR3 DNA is TGTGCCAGCAGCTTAGGGACAGGGTATAATTCACCCCTCCACTTT. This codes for CASSLGTGYNSPLHF. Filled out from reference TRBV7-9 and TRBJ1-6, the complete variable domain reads DTGVSQNPRHKITKRGQNVTFRCDPISEHNRLYWYRQTLGQGPEFLTYFQNEAQLEKSRLLSDRFSAERPKGSFSTLEIQRTEQGDSAMYLCASSLGTGYNSPLHFGNGTRLTVT.

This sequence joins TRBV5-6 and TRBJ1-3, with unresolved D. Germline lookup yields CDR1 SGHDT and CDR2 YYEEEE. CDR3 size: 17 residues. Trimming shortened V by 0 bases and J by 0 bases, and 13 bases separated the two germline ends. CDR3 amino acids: CASSLVVAGASGNTIYF. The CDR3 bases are TGTGCCAGCAGCTTGGTAGTCGCAGGCGCCTCTGGAAACACCATATATTTT.

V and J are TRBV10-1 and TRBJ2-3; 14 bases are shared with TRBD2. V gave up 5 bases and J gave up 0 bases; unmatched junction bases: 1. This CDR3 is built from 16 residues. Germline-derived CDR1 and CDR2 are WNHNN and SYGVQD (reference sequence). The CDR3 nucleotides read TGCGCCAGCAGTTGGACTAGCGGGGGGAGCACAGATACGCAGTATTTT. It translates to CASSWTSGGSTDTQYF.

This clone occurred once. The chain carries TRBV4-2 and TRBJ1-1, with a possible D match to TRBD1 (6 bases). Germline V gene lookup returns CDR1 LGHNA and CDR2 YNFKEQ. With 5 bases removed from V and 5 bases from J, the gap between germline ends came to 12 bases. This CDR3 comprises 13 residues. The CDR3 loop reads CASSSQGTTEAFF. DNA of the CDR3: TGTGCCAGCAGCTCACAGGGTACGACTGAAGCTTTCTTT.

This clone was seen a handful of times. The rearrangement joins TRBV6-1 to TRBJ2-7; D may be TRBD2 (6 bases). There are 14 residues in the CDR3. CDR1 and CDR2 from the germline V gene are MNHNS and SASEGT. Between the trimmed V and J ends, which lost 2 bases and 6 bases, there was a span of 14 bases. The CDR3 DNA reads TGTGCCAGCAGTGAATCTGGGGGGTCTGGCGAGCAGTACTTC. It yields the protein CASSESGGSGEQYF.

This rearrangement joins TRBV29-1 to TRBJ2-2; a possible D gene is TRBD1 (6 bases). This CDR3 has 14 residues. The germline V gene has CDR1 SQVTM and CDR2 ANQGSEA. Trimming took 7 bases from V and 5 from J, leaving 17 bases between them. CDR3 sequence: CSAVLGTHTGELFF. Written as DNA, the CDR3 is TGCAGCGCCGTTCTAGGGACACATACCGGGGAGCTGTTTTTT.

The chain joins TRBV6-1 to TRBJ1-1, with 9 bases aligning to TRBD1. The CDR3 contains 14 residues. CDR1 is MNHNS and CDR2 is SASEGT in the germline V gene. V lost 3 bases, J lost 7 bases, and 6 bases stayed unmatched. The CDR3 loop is CASSEVPGQGEAFF. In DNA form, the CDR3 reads TGTGCCAGCAGTGAGGTTCCGGGACAGGGTGAAGCTTTCTTT.

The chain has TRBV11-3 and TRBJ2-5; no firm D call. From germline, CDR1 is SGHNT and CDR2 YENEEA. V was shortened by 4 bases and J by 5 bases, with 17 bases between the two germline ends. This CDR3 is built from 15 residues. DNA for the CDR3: TGTGCCAGCAGCTCGCTGCTTAGTCCCGCGGAGACCCAGTACTTC. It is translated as CASSSLLSPAETQYF.

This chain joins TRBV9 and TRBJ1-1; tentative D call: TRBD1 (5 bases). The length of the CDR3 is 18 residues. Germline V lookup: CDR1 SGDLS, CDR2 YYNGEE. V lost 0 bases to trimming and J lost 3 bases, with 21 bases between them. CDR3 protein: CASSVGVPGLSQDTEAFF. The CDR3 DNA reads TGTGCCAGCAGCGTAGGGGTCCCGGGACTCTCGCAGGACACTGAAGCTTTCTTT.

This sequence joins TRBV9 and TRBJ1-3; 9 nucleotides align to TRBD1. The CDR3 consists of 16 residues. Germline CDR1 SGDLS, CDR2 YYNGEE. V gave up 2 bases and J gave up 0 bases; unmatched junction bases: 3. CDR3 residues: CASSVTGGSSGNTIYF. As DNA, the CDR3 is TGTGCCAGCAGCGTTACAGGGGGCTCCTCTGGAAACACCATATATTTT.

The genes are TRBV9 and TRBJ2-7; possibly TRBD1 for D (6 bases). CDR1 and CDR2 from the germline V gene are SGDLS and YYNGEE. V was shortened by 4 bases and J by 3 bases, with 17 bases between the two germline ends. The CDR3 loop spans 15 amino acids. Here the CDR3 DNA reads TGTGCCAGCAGCCCCCAGGGGTTGTCCCTCTACGAGCAGTACTTC. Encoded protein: CASSPQGLSLYEQYF.